This TCR beta chain was documented in a study of blood T cell repertoires in COVID-19. The CDR3 is 14 amino acids. The V end lost 1 base, the J end lost 2 bases, and 9 bases lay between the germline ends. In germline, CDR1 is KGHSH, CDR2 LQKENI. Data came from immunoSEQ multiplex PCR; TCRdb stores just in-frame clones and leaves some out. The data contain around 290,000 clones, approximately 87% of them seen just once; the ten biggest clones take up approximately 8%. V and J are TRBV18 and TRBJ2-7, with D perhaps matching TRBD2 (5 bases). The source material was peripheral blood. The sequence was obtained from a woman between 45 and 60 years old who had recovered from COVID-19. The CDR3 loop is CASSPQGEAYEQYF. CDR3 nucleotides: TGTGCCAGCTCACCACAGGGAGAGGCCTACGAGCAGTACTTC.